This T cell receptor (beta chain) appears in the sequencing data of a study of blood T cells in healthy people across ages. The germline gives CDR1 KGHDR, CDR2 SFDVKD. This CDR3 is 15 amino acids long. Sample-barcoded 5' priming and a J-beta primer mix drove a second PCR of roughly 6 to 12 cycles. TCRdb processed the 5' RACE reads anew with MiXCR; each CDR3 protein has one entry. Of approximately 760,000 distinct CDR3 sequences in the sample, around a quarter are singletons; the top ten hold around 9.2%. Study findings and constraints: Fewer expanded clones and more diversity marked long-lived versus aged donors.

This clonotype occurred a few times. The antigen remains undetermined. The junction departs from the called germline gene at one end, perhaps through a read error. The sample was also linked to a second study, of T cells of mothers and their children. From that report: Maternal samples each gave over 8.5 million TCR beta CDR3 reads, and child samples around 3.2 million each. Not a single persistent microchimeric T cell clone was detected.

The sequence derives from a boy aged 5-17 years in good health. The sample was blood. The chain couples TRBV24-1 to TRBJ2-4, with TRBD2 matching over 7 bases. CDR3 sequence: CATSDLSGGINIQHF. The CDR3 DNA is TGTGCCACCAGTGATTTGTCGGGGGGAATAAACATTCAGCACTTC.